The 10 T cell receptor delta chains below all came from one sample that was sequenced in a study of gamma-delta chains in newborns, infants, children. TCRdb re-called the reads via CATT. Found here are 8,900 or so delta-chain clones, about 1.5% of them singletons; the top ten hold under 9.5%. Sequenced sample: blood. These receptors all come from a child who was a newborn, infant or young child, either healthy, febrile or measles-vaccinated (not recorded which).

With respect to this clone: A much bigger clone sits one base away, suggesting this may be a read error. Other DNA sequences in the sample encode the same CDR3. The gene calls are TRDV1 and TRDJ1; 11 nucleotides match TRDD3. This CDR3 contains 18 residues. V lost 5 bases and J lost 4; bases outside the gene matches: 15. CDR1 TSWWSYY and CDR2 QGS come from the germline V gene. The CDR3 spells CALGNYRFLLGDIDKLIF. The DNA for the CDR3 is TGTGCTCTTGGGAACTATCGCTTCTTACTGGGGGATATCGATAAACTCATCTTT.

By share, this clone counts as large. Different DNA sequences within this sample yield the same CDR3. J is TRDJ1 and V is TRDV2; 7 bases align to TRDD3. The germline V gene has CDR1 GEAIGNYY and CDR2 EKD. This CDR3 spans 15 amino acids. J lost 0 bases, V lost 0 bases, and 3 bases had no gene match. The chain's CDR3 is CACDTVGGYTDKLIF. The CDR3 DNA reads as TGTGCCTGTGACACCGTGGGGGGATACACCGATAAACTCATCTTT.

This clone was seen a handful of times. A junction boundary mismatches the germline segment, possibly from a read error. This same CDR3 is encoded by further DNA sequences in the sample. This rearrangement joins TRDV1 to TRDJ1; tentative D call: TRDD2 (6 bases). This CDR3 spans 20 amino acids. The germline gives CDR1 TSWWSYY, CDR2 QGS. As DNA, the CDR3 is TGTGCTCTTGGGGAACTTCCTACGTCACTTATACCTGCACCCACCGATAAACTCATCTTC. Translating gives CALGELPTSLIPAPTDKLIF.

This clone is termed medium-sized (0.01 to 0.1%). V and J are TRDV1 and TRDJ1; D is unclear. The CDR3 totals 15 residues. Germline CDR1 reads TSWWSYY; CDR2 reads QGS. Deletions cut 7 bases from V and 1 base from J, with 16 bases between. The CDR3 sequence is CALVVHSTPTDKLIF. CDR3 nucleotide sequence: TGTGCTCTTGTCGTACACTCCACTCCCACCGATAAACTCATCTTT.

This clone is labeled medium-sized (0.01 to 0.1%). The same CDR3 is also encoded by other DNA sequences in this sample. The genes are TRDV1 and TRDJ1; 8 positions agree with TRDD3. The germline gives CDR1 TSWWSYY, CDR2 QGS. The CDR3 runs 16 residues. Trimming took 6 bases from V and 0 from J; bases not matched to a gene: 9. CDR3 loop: CALGRYWGLYTDKLIF. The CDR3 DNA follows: TGTGCTCTTGGCCGGTACTGGGGGCTTTACACCGATAAACTCATCTTT.

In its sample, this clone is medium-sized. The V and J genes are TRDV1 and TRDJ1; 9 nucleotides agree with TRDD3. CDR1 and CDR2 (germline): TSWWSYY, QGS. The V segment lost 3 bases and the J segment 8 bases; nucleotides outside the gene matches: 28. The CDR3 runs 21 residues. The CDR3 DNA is TGTGCTCTTGGGGATGGCCTTCCCACACTAGGATTGGTACTGGGGGACAAAAAACTCATCTTT. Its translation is CALGDGLPTLGLVLGDKKLIF.

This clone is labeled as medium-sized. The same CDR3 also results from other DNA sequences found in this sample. The CDR3 region has the DNA TGTGCCTGTGACACCGGGCTGGAAGGCGATAAACTCATCTTT. Residues: CACDTGLEGDKLIF. This sequence joins TRDV2 and TRDJ1; D uncertain. Germline CDR1 is GEAIGNYY and CDR2 is EKD. Deletions cut 0 bases from V and 4 bases from J, with 11 bases between. The CDR3 covers 14 residues.

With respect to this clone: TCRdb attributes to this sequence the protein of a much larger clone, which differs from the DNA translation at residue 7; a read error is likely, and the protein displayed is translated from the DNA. CDR3 DNA: TGTGCCTGTGACACCGGCCGGGCCTCCTGGGACACCCGACAGATGTTTTTC. Encoded protein: CACDTGRASWDTRQMFF. V and J are TRDV2 and TRDJ3, with no clear D. CDR1 is GEAIGNYY, CDR2 EKD, per germline. The ends were cut back, 0 bases at V and 0 bases at J, with 8 bases in the middle. The CDR3 length is 17 residues.

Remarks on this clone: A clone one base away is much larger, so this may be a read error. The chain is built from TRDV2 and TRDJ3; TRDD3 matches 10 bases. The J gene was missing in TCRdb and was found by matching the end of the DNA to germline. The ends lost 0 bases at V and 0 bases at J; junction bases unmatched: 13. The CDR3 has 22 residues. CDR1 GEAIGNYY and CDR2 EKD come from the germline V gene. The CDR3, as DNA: TGTGCCTGTGACACCCTTAATACTGGGGGATCTCCCTTCTCCTGGGACACCCGACAGATGTTTTTC. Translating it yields CACDTLNTGGSPFSWDTRQMFF.

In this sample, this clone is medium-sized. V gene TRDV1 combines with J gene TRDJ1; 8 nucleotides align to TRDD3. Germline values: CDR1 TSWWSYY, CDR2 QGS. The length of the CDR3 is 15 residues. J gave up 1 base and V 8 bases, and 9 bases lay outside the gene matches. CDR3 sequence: CALKLVGDSTDKLIF. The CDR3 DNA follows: TGTGCTCTTAAACTTGTGGGGGATTCCACCGATAAACTCATCTTT.